This T cell receptor beta chain was identified during a study of blood T cell repertoires in COVID-19 (dated by TCRdb to 2018 to 2020). About the investigation overall: Samples covering the acute and convalescent phases of COVID-19 were provided by collaborators in the United States, Italy and Spain. The material from the prospective study consisted of cDNA or gDNA derived from T cells, B-cell-depleted T cells, or PBMCs. Deeply sampled blood TCRbeta repertoires from subjects exposed to, actively infected with, or recovered from COVID-19 were included in the dataset. The repertoires were released in a freely available public database intended as a resource for research on the immune response to SARS-CoV-2. Samples came from the ongoing ImmuneRACE study (first 160 participants) plus 1,254 subjects from 6 global collaborators. Nearly every sample came with metadata listing a de-identified subject ID, COVID-19 status, age in years and sex. Where available, HLA class I and class II types were taken from metadata supplied by the sample provider and were not determined by assay-based typing.

At one collaborating source in Seattle, patients were enrolled during active infection and were followed longitudinally through the course of disease. Whole blood was collected in K2EDTA tubes by collaborating institutions according to the institutions' own protocols. For TCRbeta analysis, collaborators shipped samples as frozen whole blood, isolated PBMCs, or DNA extracted from either of those sample types. Beyond this particular receptor, the publication reports: Clinical and demographic metadata were provided uncurated, with the amount varying by source and participant.

About this clone itself: The target of this receptor is not known. The sample holds no much larger clone one base away, and base qualities are not on file.

The junction carries 16 bases between V and J, which are trimmed by 7 bases and 10 bases respectively. In the germline V gene, CDR1 corresponds to MNHEY and CDR2 to SVGAGI. The CDR3 sequence holds 12 residues, the cysteine and phenylalanine included. The only DNA kept is the CDR3, 36 bases in frame from the first base. The immunoSEQ Assay, a bias-controlled multiplex PCR, was used to amplify TCRbeta CDR3 regions from genomic DNA. The source study handled its data this way. Within the assay, amplification of reference gene primers was used to estimate how many nucleated cells each sample contained. To quantify the absolute abundance of each unique TCRbeta CDR3 rearrangement, sequence reads were collapsed and filtered. Productive Simpson clonality was computed per sample as the square root of Simpson's diversity index over productive rearrangements. TCRdb holds this immuneACCESS table with in-frame rearrangements only. Some clones are missing; in checked studies, unresolved V genes explain under half, and the rest has no known cause. The V and J calls and clone size come from that table; D and trimming were worked out from the DNA. Present in this sample are roughly 340,000 clones, 88% of which were seen just once. Approximately 7.3% of the sample is in the top ten clones.

The chain was built from TRBV6-5 and TRBJ1-1, with TRBD1 tentatively as D gene (6 bases match). Sequenced material: peripheral blood. This clonotype originated in a woman aged 70-85 years with COVID-19, enrolled during active disease. The CDR3 amino acid sequence is: CASTRSGTSAFF. The base sequence is TGTGCCAGCACTCGAAGCGGGACATCAGCTTTCTTT.